These 12 T cell receptor beta chains came from one sample sequenced in a study of CD8 T cells in Susac syndrome (dated by TCRdb to between 2017 and 2020). The protocol used for the library was the immunoSEQ multiplex PCR assay. RNA was extracted with the RNeasy kit and roughly 0.5 to 1 ug was reverse transcribed using random hexamers. TCRdb handled the public reads itself, with Q25 trimming in fastp and clone calling in MiXCR, and kept productive beta chains. A single entry per CDR3 protein holds the most common genes and DNA from its merged rows. Counted in this sample were around 150,000 distinct CDR3 sequences; about 95% of them appeared once. The top ten clonotypes cover approximately 0.11% of the sample. Sample: CD4+ T cells from PBMCs. All receptors come from a human donor with multiple sclerosis.

This chain uses TRBV5-1 with TRBJ2-3; TRBD1 aligns across 9 bases. Germline values: CDR1 SGHRS, CDR2 YFSETQ. Germline trimming cut 7 bases from V and 4 bases from J; bases unmatched to any gene: 4. This CDR3 region has 13 residues. This CDR3 is CASGQGYADTQYF. The CDR3 DNA is TGCGCCAGCGGACAGGGGTATGCAGATACGCAGTATTTT.

This sequence joins TRBV3-1 and TRBJ2-7; 8 nucleotides align to TRBD1. Germline V gene sequence: CDR1 LGHDT, CDR2 YNNKEL (reference sequence). This CDR3 is 15 amino acids long. Trimming took 5 bases from V and 4 from J; bases not matched to a gene: 10. CDR3 DNA: TGTGCCAGCAGCGACCATGGGACAGGACCTTACGAGCAGTACTTC. Protein sequence: CASSDHGTGPYEQYF.

The J gene is TRBJ2-5, the V gene TRBV12-3 or TRBV12-4; D remains ambiguous. CDR3 length: 12 residues. The ends were cut back, 3 bases at V and 5 bases at J, with 7 bases in the middle. CDR3 nucleotide sequence: TGTGCCAGCAGTTTCATCCAGGAGACCCAGTACTTC. It codes for CASSFIQETQYF.

This chain connects TRBV27 to TRBJ1-2; tentative D call: TRBD1 (6 bases). The V end lost 3 bases, the J end lost 8 bases, and 13 bases lay between the germline ends. The CDR3 has 13 residues. Germline-derived CDR1 and CDR2 are MNHEY and SMNVEV (reference sequence). The CDR3 sequence: CASSFSTGSGYTF. In nucleotides, the CDR3 is TGTGCCAGCAGTTTTAGTACAGGGAGCGGCTACACCTTC.

The V call is TRBV12-3 or TRBV12-4, the J call TRBJ1-1, with unresolved D. This CDR3 contains 14 residues. Trimming removed 0 bases at V and 1 base at J, with 6 bases between. The CDR3 protein is CASSLAPRNTEAFF. CDR3 bases: TGTGCCAGCAGTTTAGCACCCCGGAACACTGAAGCTTTCTTT.

As DNA, the CDR3 is TGTGCCAGCAGCCGGCGGGACAGGGACGGCTACACCTTC. It is translated as CASSRRDRDGYTF. The chain employs TRBV14 and TRBJ1-2, with TRBD1 matching 9 bases. Unmatched junction bases numbered 5, after V lost 4 bases and J lost 8 bases. The germline gives CDR1 SGHDN, CDR2 FVKESK. The CDR3 consists of 13 residues.

This chain joins TRBV9 and TRBJ2-1; D may be TRBD1 or TRBD2 (5 bases each). Germline CDR1 and CDR2: SGDLS and YYNGEE. The V and J ends lost 0 bases and 6 bases respectively, with 13 bases between them. This CDR3 has 15 amino acids. In DNA form, the CDR3 reads TGTGCCAGCAGCGTAGACGGGGCCCGCAGCAATGAGCAGTTCTTC. This sequence encodes CASSVDGARSNEQFF.

The chain employs TRBV29-1 and TRBJ2-1; 10 bases align to TRBD2. V dropped 6 bases and J dropped 6; count of bases not matched to a gene: 8. The CDR3 sequence is 14 residues long. Germline assignment: CDR1 SQVTM and CDR2 ANQGSEA. As DNA, the CDR3 is TGCAGCGTAAGGACTAGCGGAGGGGGCAATGAGCAGTTCTTC. As protein: CSVRTSGGGNEQFF.

The rearrangement joins TRBV27 to TRBJ2-1; a weak D match, TRBD2 (6 bases). The CDR3 is 13 amino acids. The V end was cut by 2 bases, the J end by 8 bases, with 10 bases between. Germline loops: CDR1 MNHEY, CDR2 SMNVEV (reference sequence). The CDR3 region has the DNA TGTGCCAGCAGTTTAGGGGGGTGGGATGAGCAGTTCTTC. It codes for CASSLGGWDEQFF.

This sequence joins TRBV29-1 and TRBJ2-5; perhaps TRBD1 as D (6 bases). This CDR3 has 12 residues. The V end lost 4 bases, the J end lost 5 bases, and 11 bases lay between the germline ends. Germline CDR1 SQVTM, CDR2 ANQGSEA. For the CDR3, the DNA is TGCAGCGTTGTGTCGAGGGGGGAGACCCAGTACTTC. It translates to CSVVSRGETQYF.

This clonotype has just one count. The chain combines TRBV5-6 with TRBJ1-5, with TRBD1 as a possible D gene (5 bases). CDR1 and CDR2 from the germline V gene are SGHDT and YYEEEE. The CDR3 extends over 15 amino acids. V was pared by 1 base and J by 6 bases, with 14 bases between. DNA of the CDR3: TGTGCCAGCAGCTTGACAGGCCGTTCGAGTCAGCCCCAGCATTTT. Its protein is CASSLTGRSSQPQHF.

The V gene is TRBV3-1, the J gene TRBJ2-5, with D perhaps TRBD2 (5 bases). Germline values: CDR1 LGHDT, CDR2 YNNKEL (reference sequence). Deletions cut 6 bases from V and 5 bases from J, with 13 bases between. The CDR3 covers 13 residues. CDR3 nucleotides: TGTGCCAGCAGTCCTAGGAGGTCGGAGACCCAGTACTTC. Translated: CASSPRRSETQYF.